A single sample is the source of the 16 T cell receptor beta chains below, sequenced in a study of blood T cell repertoires in COVID-19. The table came from immunoSEQ multiplex PCR; TCRdb's copy has only in-frame clones and leaves some out. The sample includes fewer than 300,000 clones, 75% to 95% seen only once; the top ten take about 1.1%. The sequenced sample consisted of PBMCs or T cells enriched from blood (not recorded which). Receptor source: a woman aged 25 to 39 who had recovered from COVID-19.

V and J are TRBV7-2 and TRBJ1-2, with D possibly matching TRBD1 (5 bases). Germline V lookup: CDR1 SGHTA, CDR2 FQGNSA. The CDR3 extends over 16 amino acids. Trimming removed 5 bases at V and 2 bases at J, with 18 bases between. The CDR3 sequence is CASSPLTGGTNYGYTF. In DNA form, the CDR3 reads TGTGCCAGCAGCCCACTCACGGGGGGGACCAACTATGGCTACACCTTC.

The chain is built from TRBV5-1 and TRBJ1-1; 7 bases are a match to TRBD1. The trim removed 3 bases at V and 4 bases at J, leaving 6 bases unmatched. The CDR3 totals 14 residues. Germline V gene lookup returns CDR1 SGHRS and CDR2 YFSETQ. The CDR3: CASSSETGVTEAFF. The CDR3 nucleotides read TGCGCCAGCAGCTCCGAAACAGGGGTCACTGAAGCTTTCTTT.

Details on this clone: This may come from a read error, since a much larger clone is one base off. The chain joins TRBV7-3 to TRBJ2-7; TRBD2 matches at 11 bases. The CDR3 runs to 14 residues. Unmatched junction bases numbered 4, after V lost 5 bases and J lost 4 bases. Germline CDR1 and CDR2: SGHTA and FQGTGA. This CDR3 is CASSPGTSGYEQYF. CDR3 coding DNA: TGTGCCAGCAGCCCCGGGACTAGCGGTTACGAGCAGTACTTC. Filled out from reference TRBV7-3 and TRBJ2-7, the complete variable domain reads GAGVSQTPSNKVTEKGKYVELRCDPISGHTALYWYRQSLGQGPEFLIYFQGTGAADDSGLPNDRFFAVRPEGSVSTLKIQRTERGDSAVYLCASSPGTSGYEQYFGPGTRLTVT.

The chain carries TRBV5-1 and TRBJ2-1; TRBD2 agrees at 10 bases. The CDR3 extends over 17 amino acids. J lost 8 bases, V lost 4 bases, and 15 bases had no gene match. Germline V lookup: CDR1 SGHRS, CDR2 YFSETQ. The CDR3 loop is CASSGRTLAGDRDEQFF. In DNA form, the CDR3 reads TGCGCCAGCAGCGGACGCACCCTAGCGGGAGATAGGGATGAGCAGTTCTTC. The variable domain in full, with the rest retrieved from reference TRBV5-1 and TRBJ2-1, is KAGVTQTPRYLIKTRGQQVTLSCSPISGHRSVSWYQQTPGQGLQFLFEYFSETQRNKGNFPGRFSGRQFSNSRSEMNVSTLELGDSALYLCASSGRTLAGDRDEQFFGPGTRLTVL.

The chain joins TRBV7-2 to TRBJ2-4, with D uncertain. Looked up from germline, CDR1 is SGHTA and CDR2 is FQGNSA. The V gene lost 5 bases and the J gene lost 2 bases, with 7 bases spanning the gap. The CDR3 runs 13 residues. In DNA form, the CDR3 reads TGTGCCAGCAGCGGCGGTACCAAAAACATTCAGTACTTC. This gives the protein CASSGGTKNIQYF.

The rearrangement uses TRBV27 and TRBJ2-4, with a tentative D call TRBD1 (5 bases). Trimming took 0 bases from V and 12 from J, leaving 12 bases between them. The CDR3 runs 13 residues. CDR1 and CDR2 (germline): MNHEY, SMNVEV (reference sequence). The CDR3, as DNA: TGTGCCAGCAGTTTATCGGGGCGTCATGATCAGTACTTC. This encodes CASSLSGRHDQYF.

The V call is TRBV27, the J call TRBJ2-7; D is perhaps TRBD1 (5 bases). Trimming removed 6 bases from V and 1 base from J, with 10 bases in between. This CDR3 has 13 amino acids. Germline V gives CDR1 MNHEY, CDR2 SMNVEV (reference sequence). CDR3: CASSPTGSYEQYF. For the CDR3, the DNA is TGTGCCAGCAGCCCTACAGGTTCCTACGAGCAGTACTTC.

The rearrangement joins TRBV28 to TRBJ1-4; TRBD1 matches 7 bases. The germline gives CDR1 MDHEN, CDR2 SYDVKM. With 5 bases clipped from V and 4 bases from J, the junction kept 7 bases outside the gene matches. CDR3 length: 15 amino acids. CDR3 protein: CASSLTGVRNEKLFF. In DNA, the CDR3 is TGTGCCAGCAGTCTAACAGGGGTCCGTAATGAAAAACTGTTTTTT.

V and J are TRBV29-1 and TRBJ1-4; 7 nucleotides align to TRBD1. The CDR3 length is 13 residues. The V gene end was trimmed by 4 bases and the J gene end by 4 bases; junction bases not matched to a gene: 3. The V gene's germline CDR1 is SQVTM and CDR2 ANQGSEA. This CDR3 reads CSVGDSLNEKLFF. CDR3 DNA: TGCAGCGTTGGGGACAGCCTTAATGAAAAACTGTTTTTT.

The gene calls are TRBV30 and TRBJ2-1; 8 bases are shared with TRBD2. The J segment lost 1 base and the V segment lost 6 bases, leaving 8 bases of the junction unmatched. The germline V gene encodes CDR1 GTSNPN and CDR2 SVGIG (reference sequence). This CDR3 contains 15 residues. CDR3 bases: TGTGCCTGCCCCCTAGCGGGCGCTTCCTACAATGAGCAGTTCTTC. It specifies CACPLAGASYNEQFF. Complete variable domain (other parts from reference TRBV30 and TRBJ2-1): SQTIHQWPATLVQPVGSPLSLECTVEGTSNPNLYWYRQAAGRGLQLLFYSVGIGQISSEVPQNLSASRPQDRQFILSSKKLLLSDSGFYLCACPLAGASYNEQFFGPGTRLTVL.

The chain uses TRBV29-1 and TRBJ2-3, with 9 bases lining up with TRBD2. In germline, CDR1 is SQVTM, CDR2 ANQGSEA. The CDR3 runs 15 residues. With 7 bases clipped from V and 6 bases from J, the junction kept 14 bases outside the gene matches. In DNA, the CDR3 is TGCAGCGGAAATAGCGGGAGCCATAGTATGGATACGCAGTATTTT. Its translation is CSGNSGSHSMDTQYF.

The J gene is TRBJ1-1, the V gene TRBV5-6; TRBD1 is a possible D gene (5 bases). This CDR3 contains 17 residues. Trimming cost V 0 bases and J 0 bases, with 15 bases left between them. The germline gives CDR1 SGHDT, CDR2 YYEEEE. The DNA for the CDR3 is TGTGCCAGCAGCTTGGTTAGTCAGGGCCCCATGAACACTGAAGCTTTCTTT. Translation: CASSLVSQGPMNTEAFF.

The genes are TRBV6-2 or TRBV6-3 and TRBJ1-2; no firm D call. The V gene's germline CDR1 is MNHEY and CDR2 SVGEGT. V shed 2 bases and J shed 1 base, with 14 bases lying between them. There are 16 residues in the CDR3. This CDR3 reads CASSYNPMRDNYGYTF. The CDR3 DNA reads TGTGCCAGCAGTTACAACCCGATGAGGGATAACTATGGCTACACCTTC.

This chain links TRBV4-3 with TRBJ1-4; 9 positions agree with TRBD1. From germline, CDR1 is LGHNA and CDR2 YSLEER. The CDR3 totals 16 residues. V was clipped by 0 bases and J by 8 bases; unmatched bases: 7. In nucleotides, the CDR3 is TGCGCCAGCAGCCAAGACGGGACAGGGCGAGGAGAAAAACTGTTTTTT. Translating it yields CASSQDGTGRGEKLFF.

This chain connects TRBV24-1 to TRBJ2-3; the match to TRBD2 covers 9 bases. The junction had 4 bases not matched to a gene; V was cut back by 4 bases and J by 0 bases. CDR3 size: 16 residues. CDR1 and CDR2 from the germline V gene are KGHDR and SFDVKD. The CDR3 here is CATSDPSGTSTDTQYF. The CDR3 DNA follows: TGTGCCACCAGTGACCCTAGCGGGACTAGCACAGATACGCAGTATTTT.

The rearrangement uses TRBV19 and TRBJ2-5; TRBD1 might be the D (6 bases). The germline CDR1 and CDR2 sequences are LNHDA and SQIVND (reference sequence). This CDR3 spans 15 amino acids. Deletions cut 3 bases from V and 2 bases from J, with 13 bases between. The CDR3 DNA is TGTGCCAGTAGTATGGGACAAGCAGAACAAGAGACCCAGTACTTC. This sequence encodes CASSMGQAEQETQYF.